One sample yielded the 9 T cell receptor beta chains listed below, sequenced in a study of cytomegalovirus exposure and HLA in healthy donors. The PCR had 60 Vbeta and 13 Jbeta primers. Sequencing was performed with immunoSEQ multiplex PCR; in TCRdb, only in-frame clones are kept and a portion is missing. The sample includes some 100,000 clones, 76% seen only once; the top ten take 10% to 15%. Sequencing was done on a sample of PBMCs. Receptors were obtained from a woman aged 40 to 50 in good health and CMV-seropositive.

V gene TRBV10-3 combines with J gene TRBJ1-5; D not certain. CDR1 and CDR2 (germline): ENHRY, SYGVKD. The CDR3 is made up of 12 amino acids. Trimming stripped 4 bases from V and 1 base from J, with 2 bases between. Here the CDR3 reads CAISASNQPQHF. CDR3 sequence (DNA): TGTGCCATCAGTGCGAGCAATCAGCCCCAGCATTTT.

The chain couples TRBV19 to TRBJ1-1; no clear D. Germline-derived CDR1 and CDR2 are LNHDA and SQIVND (reference sequence). The CDR3 spans 14 residues. Trimming cost V 6 bases and J 2 bases, with 13 bases left between them. DNA for the CDR3: TGTGCCAGTAGCCGCTACCGACTAAACACTGAAGCTTTCTTT. Translating gives CASSRYRLNTEAFF.

This clone was seen only once. CDR3 bases: TGTGCCAGCAGCCAAGTTTCCACTCAAGAGACCCAGTACTTC. It codes for CASSQVSTQETQYF. The gene calls are TRBV4-2 and TRBJ2-5; D remains unclear. CDR1 and CDR2 from the germline V gene are LGHNA and YNFKEQ. V shed 1 base and J shed 2 bases, with 8 bases lying between them. This CDR3 has 14 residues.

This clone has just a few counts. The gene calls are TRBV10-2 and TRBJ1-2, with unresolved D. With 8 bases removed from V and 7 bases from J, the gap between germline ends came to 20 bases. Germline-derived CDR1 and CDR2 are WSHSY and SAAADI. The CDR3 is 14 amino acids. CDR3 sequence reads: CASSLSAGLGGYTF. DNA of the CDR3: TGCGCCAGCTCTTTGTCCGCCGGGTTGGGTGGCTACACCTTC.

The genes are TRBV7-9 and TRBJ1-2; 7 nucleotides line up with TRBD1. Trimming cost V 5 bases and J 8 bases; bases outside gene matches: 8. CDR1 is SEHNR and CDR2 is FQNEAQ in the germline V gene (reference sequence). The CDR3 is made up of 13 amino acids. CDR3 residues: CASSPSQGGGYTF. The CDR3 coding sequence is TGTGCCAGCAGCCCAAGCCAGGGGGGCGGCTACACCTTC.

This clone was detected only a few times. The genes are TRBV4-1 and TRBJ1-1, with 7 bases that match TRBD1. Germline loops: CDR1 MGHRA, CDR2 YSYEKL. The CDR3 totals 15 residues. The ends lost 0 bases at V and 0 bases at J; junction bases unmatched: 1. CDR3 region: CASSQETGLNTEAFF. CDR3 in DNA: TGCGCCAGCAGCCAAGAGACAGGGTTGAACACTGAAGCTTTCTTT.

This chain joins TRBV6-1 and TRBJ2-7; 7 nucleotides line up with TRBD1. Germline trimming cut 6 bases from V and 0 bases from J; bases unmatched to any gene: 8. The CDR3 spans 15 residues. In germline, CDR1 is MNHNS, CDR2 SASEGT. The CDR3, as DNA: TGTGCCAGCAGGACACCAGGGGGACCCTCCTACGAGCAGTACTTC. Protein sequence: CASRTPGGPSYEQYF.

This rearrangement joins TRBV29-1 to TRBJ1-4, with D possibly being TRBD1 (6 bases). V lost 4 bases and J 0 bases, leaving 9 bases between the germline ends. The CDR3 is made up of 14 amino acids. Germline V gene sequence: CDR1 SQVTM, CDR2 ANQGSEA. The CDR3 nucleotides are TGCAGCGTTGGGGGGGGGCCAACTAATGAAAAACTGTTTTTT. Its protein product is CSVGGGPTNEKLFF.

This clone was seen more than once but under ten times. V usage is TRBV5-1 and J usage is TRBJ2-3; possibly TRBD2 for D (6 bases). The germline V gene has CDR1 SGHRS and CDR2 YFSETQ. The CDR3 runs to 18 residues. V dropped 0 bases and J dropped 0 bases, with 17 bases sitting between them. The DNA for the CDR3 is TGCGCCAGCAGCTTGGCTCTACTAGCCGCAACTAGCACAGATACGCAGTATTTT. It yields the protein CASSLALLAATSTDTQYF.